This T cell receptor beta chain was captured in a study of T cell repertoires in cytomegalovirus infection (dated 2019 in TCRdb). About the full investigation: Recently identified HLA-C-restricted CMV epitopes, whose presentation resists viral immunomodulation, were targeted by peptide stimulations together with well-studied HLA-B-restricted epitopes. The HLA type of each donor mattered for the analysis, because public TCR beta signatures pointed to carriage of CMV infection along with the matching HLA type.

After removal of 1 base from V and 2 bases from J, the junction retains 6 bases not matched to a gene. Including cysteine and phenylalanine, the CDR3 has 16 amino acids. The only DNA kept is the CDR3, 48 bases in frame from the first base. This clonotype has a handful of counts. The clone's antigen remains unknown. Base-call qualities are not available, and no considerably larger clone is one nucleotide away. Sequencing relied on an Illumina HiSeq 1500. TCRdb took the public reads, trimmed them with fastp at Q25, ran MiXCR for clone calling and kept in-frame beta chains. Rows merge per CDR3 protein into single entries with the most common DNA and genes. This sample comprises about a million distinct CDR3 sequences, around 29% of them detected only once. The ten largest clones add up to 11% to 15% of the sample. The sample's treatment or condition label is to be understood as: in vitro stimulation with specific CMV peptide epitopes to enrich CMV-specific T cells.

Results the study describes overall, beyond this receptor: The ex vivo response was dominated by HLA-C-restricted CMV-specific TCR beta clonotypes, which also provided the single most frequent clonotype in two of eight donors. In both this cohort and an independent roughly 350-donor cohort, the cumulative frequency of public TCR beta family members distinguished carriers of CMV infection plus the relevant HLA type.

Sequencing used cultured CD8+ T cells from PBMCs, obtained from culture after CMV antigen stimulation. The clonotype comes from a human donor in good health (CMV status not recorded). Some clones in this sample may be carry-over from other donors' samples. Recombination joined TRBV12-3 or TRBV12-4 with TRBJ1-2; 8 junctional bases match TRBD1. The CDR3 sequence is CASSLVGGQANYGYTF. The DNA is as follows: TGTGCCAGCAGTTTAGTGGGGGGACAGGCGAACTATGGCTACACCTTC.